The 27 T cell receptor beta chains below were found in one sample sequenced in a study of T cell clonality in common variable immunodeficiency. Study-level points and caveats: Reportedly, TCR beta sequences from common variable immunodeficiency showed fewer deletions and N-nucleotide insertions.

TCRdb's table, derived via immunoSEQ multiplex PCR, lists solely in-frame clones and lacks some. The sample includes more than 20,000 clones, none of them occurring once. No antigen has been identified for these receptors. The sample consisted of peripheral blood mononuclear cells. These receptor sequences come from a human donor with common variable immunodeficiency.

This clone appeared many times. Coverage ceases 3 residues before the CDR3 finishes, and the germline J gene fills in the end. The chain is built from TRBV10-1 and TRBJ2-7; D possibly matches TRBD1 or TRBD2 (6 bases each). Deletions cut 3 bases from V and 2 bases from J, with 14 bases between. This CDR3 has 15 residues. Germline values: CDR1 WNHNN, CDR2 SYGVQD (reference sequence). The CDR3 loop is CASSEQGGGTYEQYF. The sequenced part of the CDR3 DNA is TGCGCCAGCAGTGAACAGGGAGGAGGGACCTACGAG.

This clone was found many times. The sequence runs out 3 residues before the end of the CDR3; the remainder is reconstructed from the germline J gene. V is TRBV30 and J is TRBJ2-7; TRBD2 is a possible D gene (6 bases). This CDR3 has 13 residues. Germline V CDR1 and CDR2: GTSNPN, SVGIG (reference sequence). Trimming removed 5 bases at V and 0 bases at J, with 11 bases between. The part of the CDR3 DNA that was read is TGTGCCTGGCTTGGGGGGAGCTCCTACGAG. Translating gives CAWLGGSSYE. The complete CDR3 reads CAWLGGSSYEQYF.

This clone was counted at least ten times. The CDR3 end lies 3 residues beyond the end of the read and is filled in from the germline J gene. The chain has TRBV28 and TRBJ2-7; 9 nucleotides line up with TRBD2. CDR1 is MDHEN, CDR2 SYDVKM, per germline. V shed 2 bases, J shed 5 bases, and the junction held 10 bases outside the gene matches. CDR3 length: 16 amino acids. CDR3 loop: CASSLIKLAGGNEQYF. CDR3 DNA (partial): TGTGCCAGCAGTTTAATAAAACTGGCGGGGGGGAACGAG.

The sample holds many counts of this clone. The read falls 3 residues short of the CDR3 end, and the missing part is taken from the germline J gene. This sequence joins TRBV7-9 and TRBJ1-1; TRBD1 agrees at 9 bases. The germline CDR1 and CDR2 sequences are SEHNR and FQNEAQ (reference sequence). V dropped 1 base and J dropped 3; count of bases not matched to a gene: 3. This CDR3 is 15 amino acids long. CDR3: CASSLGDREDTEAFF. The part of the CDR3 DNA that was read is TGTGCCAGCAGCTTAGGGGACAGGGAAGACACTGAA.

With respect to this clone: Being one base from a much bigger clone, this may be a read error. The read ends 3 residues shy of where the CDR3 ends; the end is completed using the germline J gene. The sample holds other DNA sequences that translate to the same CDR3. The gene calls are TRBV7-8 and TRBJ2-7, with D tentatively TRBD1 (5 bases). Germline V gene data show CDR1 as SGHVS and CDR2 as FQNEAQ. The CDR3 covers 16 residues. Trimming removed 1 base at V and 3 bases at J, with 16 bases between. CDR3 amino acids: CASSLVGGAGIYEQYF. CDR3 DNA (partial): TGTGCCAGCAGCTTAGTTGGTGGGGCCGGAATCTACGAG.

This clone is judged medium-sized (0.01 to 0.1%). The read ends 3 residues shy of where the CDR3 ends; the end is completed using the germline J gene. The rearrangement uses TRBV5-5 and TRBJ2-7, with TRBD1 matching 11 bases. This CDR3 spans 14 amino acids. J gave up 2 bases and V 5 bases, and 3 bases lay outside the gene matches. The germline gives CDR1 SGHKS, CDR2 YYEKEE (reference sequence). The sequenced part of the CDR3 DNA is TGTGCCAGCAGGGGGGACAGGGGGGCCTACGAG. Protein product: CASRGDRGAYE. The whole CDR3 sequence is CASRGDRGAYEQYF. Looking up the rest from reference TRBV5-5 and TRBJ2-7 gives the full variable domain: DAGVTQSPTHLIKTRGQQVTLRCSPISGHKSVSWYQQVLGQGPQFIFQYYEKEERGRGNFPDRFSARQFPNYSSELNVNALLLGDSALYLCASRGDRGAYEQYFGPGTRLTVT.

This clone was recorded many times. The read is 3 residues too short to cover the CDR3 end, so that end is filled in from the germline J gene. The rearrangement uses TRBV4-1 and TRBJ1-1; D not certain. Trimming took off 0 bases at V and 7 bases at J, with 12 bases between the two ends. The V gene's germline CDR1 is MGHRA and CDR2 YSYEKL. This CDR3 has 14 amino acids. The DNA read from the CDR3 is TGCGCCAGCAGCCAAGATTTAGGGCTGGGTGAA. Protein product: CASSQDLGLGE. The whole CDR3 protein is CASSQDLGLGEAFF.

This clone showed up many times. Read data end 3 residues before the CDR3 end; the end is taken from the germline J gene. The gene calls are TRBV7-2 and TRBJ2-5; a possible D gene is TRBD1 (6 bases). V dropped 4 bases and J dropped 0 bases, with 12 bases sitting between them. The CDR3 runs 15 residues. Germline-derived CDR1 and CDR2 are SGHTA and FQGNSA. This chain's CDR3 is CASSSKTGNQETQYF. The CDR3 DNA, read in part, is TGTGCCAGCAGCTCAAAGACAGGCAACCAAGAGACC.

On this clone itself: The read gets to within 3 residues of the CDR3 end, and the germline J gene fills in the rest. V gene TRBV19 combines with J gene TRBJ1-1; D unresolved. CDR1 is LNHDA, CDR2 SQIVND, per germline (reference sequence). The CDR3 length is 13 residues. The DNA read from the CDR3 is TGTGCCAGTAGTATAGAGCCCGAGGCGGGC. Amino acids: CASSIEPEAG. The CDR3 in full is CASSIEPEAGAFF.

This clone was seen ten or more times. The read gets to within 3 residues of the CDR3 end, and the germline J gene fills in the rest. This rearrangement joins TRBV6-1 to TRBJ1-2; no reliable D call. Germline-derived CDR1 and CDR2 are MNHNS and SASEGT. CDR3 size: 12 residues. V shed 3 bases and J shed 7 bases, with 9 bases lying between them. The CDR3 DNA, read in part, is TGTGCCAGCAGTGACCCCAATAGTGGC. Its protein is CASSDPNSG. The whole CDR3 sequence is CASSDPNSGYTF.

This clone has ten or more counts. The CDR3: CASSPAFRGGLYNEQFF. The CDR3 bases that were read are TGTGCCAGCAGCCCCGCCTTCCGGGGGGGCCTCTACAATGAG. The chain joins TRBV7-6 to TRBJ2-1, with 8 bases aligning to TRBD2. The observed sequence ends 3 residues before the CDR3 terminus, with the missing tail filled in from the germline J gene. The CDR3 has 17 amino acids. Germline CDR1 and CDR2: SGHVS and FNYEAQ. V shed 5 bases, J shed 3 bases, and the junction held 12 bases outside the gene matches.

CDR3 DNA (partial): TGTGCCAGCTACTATGGAGTACAAGAGACC. Translated, it gives CASYYGVQET. The full CDR3 is CASYYGVQETQYF. V and J are TRBV2 and TRBJ2-5; unclear D gene. Read coverage stops 3 residues before the CDR3 terminus; the germline J gene supplies the remainder. The CDR3 has 13 residues. The germline V gene has CDR1 SNHLY and CDR2 FYNNEI. V shed 8 bases and J shed 2 bases, with 12 bases lying between them. Full variable domain (rest looked up from reference TRBV2 and TRBJ2-5): EPEVTQTPSHQVTQMGQEVILRCVPISNHLYFYWYRQILGQKVEFLVSFYNNEISEKSEIFDDQFSVERPDGSNFTLKIRSTKLEDSAMYFCASYYGVQETQYFGPGTRLLVL.

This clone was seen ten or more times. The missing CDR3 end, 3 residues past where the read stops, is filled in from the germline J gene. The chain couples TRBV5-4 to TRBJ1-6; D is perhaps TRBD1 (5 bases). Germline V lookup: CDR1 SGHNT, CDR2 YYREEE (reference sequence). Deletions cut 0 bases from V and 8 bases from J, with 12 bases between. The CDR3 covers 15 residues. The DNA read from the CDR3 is TGTGCCAGCAGCTTGGAGAGCCAGGGTCATTCACCC. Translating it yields CASSLESQGHSP. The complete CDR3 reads CASSLESQGHSPLHF. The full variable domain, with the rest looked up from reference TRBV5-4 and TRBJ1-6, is ETGVTQSPTHLIKTRGQQVTLRCSSQSGHNTVSWYQQALGQGPQFIFQYYREEENGRGNFPPRFSGLQFPNYSSELNVNALELDDSALYLCASSLESQGHSPLHFGNGTRLTVT.

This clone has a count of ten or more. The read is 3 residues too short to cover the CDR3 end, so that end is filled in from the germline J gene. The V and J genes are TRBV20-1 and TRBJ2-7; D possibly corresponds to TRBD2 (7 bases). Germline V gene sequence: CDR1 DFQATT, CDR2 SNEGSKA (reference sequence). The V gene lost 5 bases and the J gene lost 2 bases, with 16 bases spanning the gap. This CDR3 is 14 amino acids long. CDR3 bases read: TGCAGTGCTCTACTGGGGGGGGCAACCTACGAG. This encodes CSALLGGATYE. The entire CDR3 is CSALLGGATYEQYF.

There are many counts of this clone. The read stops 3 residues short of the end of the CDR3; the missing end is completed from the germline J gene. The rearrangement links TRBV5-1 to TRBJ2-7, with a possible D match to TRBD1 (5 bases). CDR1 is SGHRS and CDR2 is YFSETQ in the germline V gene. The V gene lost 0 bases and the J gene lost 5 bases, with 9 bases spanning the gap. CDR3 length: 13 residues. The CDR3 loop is CASSLVGADEQYF. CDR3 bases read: TGCGCCAGCAGCTTGGTTGGGGCGGACGAG.

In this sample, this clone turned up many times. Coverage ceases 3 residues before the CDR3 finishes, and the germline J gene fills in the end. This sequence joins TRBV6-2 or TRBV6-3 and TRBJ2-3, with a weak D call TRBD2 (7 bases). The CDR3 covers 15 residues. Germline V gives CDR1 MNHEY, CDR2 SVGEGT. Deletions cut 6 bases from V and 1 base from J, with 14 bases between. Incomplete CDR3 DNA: TGTGCCAGCAGACCAACAGGGAGGGGCACAGATACG. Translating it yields CASRPTGRGTDT. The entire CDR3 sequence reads CASRPTGRGTDTQYF.

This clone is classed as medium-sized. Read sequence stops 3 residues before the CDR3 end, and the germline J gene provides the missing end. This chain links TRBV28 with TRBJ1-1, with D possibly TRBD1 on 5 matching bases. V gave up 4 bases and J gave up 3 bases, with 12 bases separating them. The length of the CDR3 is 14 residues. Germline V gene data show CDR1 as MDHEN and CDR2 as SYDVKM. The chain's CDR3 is CASSYPGVDTEAFF. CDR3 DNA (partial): TGTGCCAGCAGTTATCCGGGGGTGGACACTGAA.

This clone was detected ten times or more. The DNA read from the CDR3 is TGTGCCAGCAGCTTAGTCGGGGGGAGCCAAGAGACC. This codes for CASSLVGGSQET. In full, the CDR3 reads CASSLVGGSQETQYF. The gene calls are TRBV7-2 and TRBJ2-5; TRBD2 aligns across 7 bases. The CDR3 end is not reached by the read, which stops 3 residues before it; the germline J gene fills it in. Looked up from germline, CDR1 is SGHTA and CDR2 is FQGNSA. V trimming: 1 base; J trimming: 1 base; junction bases outside the gene matches: 3. This CDR3 spans 15 amino acids.

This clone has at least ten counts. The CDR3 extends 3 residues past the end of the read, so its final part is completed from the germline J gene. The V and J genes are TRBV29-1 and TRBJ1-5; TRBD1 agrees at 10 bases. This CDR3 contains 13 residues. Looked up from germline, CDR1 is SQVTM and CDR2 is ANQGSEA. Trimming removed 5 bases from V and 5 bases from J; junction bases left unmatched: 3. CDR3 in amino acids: CSVRGTGDQPQHF. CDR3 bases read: TGCAGCGTTCGAGGGACAGGGGATCAGCCC.

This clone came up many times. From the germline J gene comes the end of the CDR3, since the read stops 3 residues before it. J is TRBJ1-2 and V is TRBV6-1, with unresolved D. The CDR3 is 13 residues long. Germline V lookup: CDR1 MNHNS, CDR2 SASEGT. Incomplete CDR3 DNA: TGTGCCAGCAGTGCAGACATTTCTTGGGGC. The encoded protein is CASSADISWG. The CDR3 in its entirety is CASSADISWGYTF.

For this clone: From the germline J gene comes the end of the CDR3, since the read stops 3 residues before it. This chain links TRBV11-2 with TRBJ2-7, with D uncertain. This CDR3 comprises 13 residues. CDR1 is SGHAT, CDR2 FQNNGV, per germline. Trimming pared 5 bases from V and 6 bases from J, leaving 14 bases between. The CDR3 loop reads CASSIPPPLEQYF. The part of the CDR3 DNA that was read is TGTGCCAGCAGCATCCCCCCTCCCCTCGAG.

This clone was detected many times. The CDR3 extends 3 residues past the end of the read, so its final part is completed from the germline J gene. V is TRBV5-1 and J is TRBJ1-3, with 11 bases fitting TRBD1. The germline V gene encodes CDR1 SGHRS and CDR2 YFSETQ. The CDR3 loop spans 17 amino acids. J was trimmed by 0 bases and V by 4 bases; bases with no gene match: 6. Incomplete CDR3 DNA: TGCGCCAGCAGCGACCCCGGGACAGGGGGCTCTGGAAACACC. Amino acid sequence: CASSDPGTGGSGNT. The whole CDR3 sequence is CASSDPGTGGSGNTIYF. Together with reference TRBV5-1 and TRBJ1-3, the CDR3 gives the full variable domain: KAGVTQTPRYLIKTRGQQVTLSCSPISGHRSVSWYQQTPGQGLQFLFEYFSETQRNKGNFPGRFSGRQFSNSRSEMNVSTLELGDSALYLCASSDPGTGGSGNTIYFGEGSWLTVV.

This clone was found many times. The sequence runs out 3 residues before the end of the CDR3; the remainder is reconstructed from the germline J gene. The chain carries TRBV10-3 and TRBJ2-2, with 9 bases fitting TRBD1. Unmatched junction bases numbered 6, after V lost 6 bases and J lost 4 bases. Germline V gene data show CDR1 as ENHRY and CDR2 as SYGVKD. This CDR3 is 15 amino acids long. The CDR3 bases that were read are TGTGCCATCAGCAACAGGGGGCTGAGCACCGGGGAG. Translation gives CAISNRGLSTGE. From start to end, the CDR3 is CAISNRGLSTGELFF.

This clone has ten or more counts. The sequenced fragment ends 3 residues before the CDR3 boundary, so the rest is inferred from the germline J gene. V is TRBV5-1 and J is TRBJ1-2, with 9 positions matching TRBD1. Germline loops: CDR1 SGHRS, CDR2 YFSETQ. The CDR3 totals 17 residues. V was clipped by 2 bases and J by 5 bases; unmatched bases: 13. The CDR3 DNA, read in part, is TGCGCCAGCAGCTTCTACCGGACAGGGGACCCTCAGTATGGC. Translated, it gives CASSFYRTGDPQYG. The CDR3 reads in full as CASSFYRTGDPQYGYTF.

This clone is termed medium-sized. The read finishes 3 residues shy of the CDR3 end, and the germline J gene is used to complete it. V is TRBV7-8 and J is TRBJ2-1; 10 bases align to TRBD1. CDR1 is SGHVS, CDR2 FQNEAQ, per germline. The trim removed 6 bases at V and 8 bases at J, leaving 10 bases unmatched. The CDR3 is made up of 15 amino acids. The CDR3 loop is CASSSGTGDVDEQFF. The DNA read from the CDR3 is TGTGCCAGCAGTTCAGGGACAGGGGATGTAGATGAG. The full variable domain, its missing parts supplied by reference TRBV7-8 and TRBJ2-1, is GAGVSQSPRYKVAKRGQDVALRCDPISGHVSLFWYQQALGQGPEFLTYFQNEAQLDKSGLPSDRFFAERPEGSVSTLKIQRTQQEDSAVYLCASSSGTGDVDEQFFGPGTRLTVL.

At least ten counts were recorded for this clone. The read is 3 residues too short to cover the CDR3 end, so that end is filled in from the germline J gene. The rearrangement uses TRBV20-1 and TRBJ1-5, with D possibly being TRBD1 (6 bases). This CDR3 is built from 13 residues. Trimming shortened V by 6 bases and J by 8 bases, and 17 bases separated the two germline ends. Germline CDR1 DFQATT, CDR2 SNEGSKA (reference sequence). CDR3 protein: CSALFRGQKPQHF. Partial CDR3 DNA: TGCAGTGCCCTCTTCAGGGGCCAAAAGCCC.

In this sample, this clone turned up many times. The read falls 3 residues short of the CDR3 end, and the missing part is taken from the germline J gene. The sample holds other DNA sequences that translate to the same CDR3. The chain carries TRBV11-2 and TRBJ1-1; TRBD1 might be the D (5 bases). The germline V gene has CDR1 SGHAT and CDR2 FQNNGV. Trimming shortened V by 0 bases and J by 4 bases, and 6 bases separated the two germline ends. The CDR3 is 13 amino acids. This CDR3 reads CASSLEQGTEAFF. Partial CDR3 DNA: TGTGCCAGCAGCTTAGAGCAGGGCACTGAA.